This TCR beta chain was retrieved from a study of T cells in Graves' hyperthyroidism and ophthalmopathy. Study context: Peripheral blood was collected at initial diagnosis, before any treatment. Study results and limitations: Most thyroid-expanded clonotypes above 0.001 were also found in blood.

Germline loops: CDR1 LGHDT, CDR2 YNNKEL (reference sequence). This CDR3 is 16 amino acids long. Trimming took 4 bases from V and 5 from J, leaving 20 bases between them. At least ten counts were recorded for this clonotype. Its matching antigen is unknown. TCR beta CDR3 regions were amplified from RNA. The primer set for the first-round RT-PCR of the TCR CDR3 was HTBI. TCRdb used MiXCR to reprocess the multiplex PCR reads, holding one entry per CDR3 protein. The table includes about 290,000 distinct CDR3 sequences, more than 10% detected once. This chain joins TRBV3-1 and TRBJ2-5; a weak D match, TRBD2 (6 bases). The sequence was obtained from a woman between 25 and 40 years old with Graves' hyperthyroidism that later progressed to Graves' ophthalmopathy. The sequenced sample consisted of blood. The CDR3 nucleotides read TGTGCCAGCAGCCTCTCACCCGGGGCTGGAGGGGAGACCCAGTACTTC. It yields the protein CASSLSPGAGGETQYF.